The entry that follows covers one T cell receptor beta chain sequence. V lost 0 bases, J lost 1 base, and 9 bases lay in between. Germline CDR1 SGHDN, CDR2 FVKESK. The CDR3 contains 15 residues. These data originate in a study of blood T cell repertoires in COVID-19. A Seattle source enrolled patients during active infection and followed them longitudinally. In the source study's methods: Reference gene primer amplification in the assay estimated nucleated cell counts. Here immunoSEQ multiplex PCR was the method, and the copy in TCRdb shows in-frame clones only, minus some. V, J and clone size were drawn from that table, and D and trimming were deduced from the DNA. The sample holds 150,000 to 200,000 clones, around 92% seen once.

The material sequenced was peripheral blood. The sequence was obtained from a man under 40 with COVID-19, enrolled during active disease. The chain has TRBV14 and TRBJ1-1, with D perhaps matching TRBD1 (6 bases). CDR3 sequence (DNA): TGTGCCAGCAGCCAAGAGGGGGGGCGGAACACTGAAGCTTTCTTT. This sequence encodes CASSQEGGRNTEAFF.